This T cell receptor (beta chain) derives from a study of CD8 T cells in ankylosing spondylitis. Study-level points and caveats: Several highly homologous variants made up a TCR beta motif, and this motif appeared characteristic of ankylosing spondylitis blood. Matched ankylosing spondylitis synovial fluid reportedly showed significant enrichment of disease-linked clones.

Libraries for TCR beta were made by quantitative 5'-RACE with molecular barcodes. TCRdb analysed the 5' RACE reads with MiXCR anew, one entry per CDR3 protein. The sample has some 37,000 distinct CDR3 sequences; over 5.5% are singletons. The CDR3 is made up of 14 amino acids. The V gene's germline CDR1 is SGHDT and CDR2 YYEEEE. V was shortened by 0 bases and J by 7 bases, with 11 bases between the two germline ends. This clonotype was detected many times. The antigen is unknown. The receptor was isolated from a male donor with ankylosing spondylitis or in good health (not recorded which). Sequencing was carried out using blood, either unsorted or a sorted T cell fraction (not recorded which). This sequence joins TRBV5-6 and TRBJ1-5; tentatively, D is TRBD1 (5 bases). In nucleotides, the CDR3 is TGTGCCAGCAGCTTGGGATATGGGGGACAGCCCCAGCATTTT. This gives the protein CASSLGYGGQPQHF. Full variable domain (outside the CDR3, taken from reference TRBV5-6 and TRBJ1-5): DAGVTQSPTHLIKTRGQQVTLRCSPKSGHDTVSWYQQALGQGPQFIFQYYEEEERQRGNFPDRFSGHQFPNYSSELNVNALLLGDSALYLCASSLGYGGQPQHFGDGTRLSIL.